What follows are 9 T cell receptor beta chains derived from one specimen sequenced in a study of cytomegalovirus exposure and HLA in healthy donors. PCR amplification relied on 60 Vbeta primers (plus 13 Jbeta primers). Profiled with immunoSEQ multiplex PCR; TCRdb holds only in-frame clones, not every one. The sample lists about 160,000 clones, roughly 75% occurring once. The material sequenced was PBMCs. Source of these receptors: a female donor in good health and CMV-seronegative.

The rearrangement links TRBV4-2 to TRBJ2-5; 7 nucleotides line up with TRBD2. The germline gives CDR1 LGHNA, CDR2 YNFKEQ. This CDR3 comprises 15 residues. V gave up 2 bases and J gave up 5 bases; unmatched junction bases: 8. The CDR3 protein is CASSQTHAGDETQYF. CDR3 DNA sequence: TGTGCCAGCAGCCAAACACACGCGGGAGATGAGACCCAGTACTTC.

The chain recombines TRBV27 with TRBJ2-5; 12 bases agree with TRBD2. This CDR3 spans 17 amino acids. CDR1 and CDR2 from the germline V gene are MNHEY and SMNVEV (reference sequence). V lost 1 base to trimming and J lost 6 bases; unmatched junction nucleotides: 9. In DNA, the CDR3 is TGTGCCAGCAGTTTATTGAGCCTAGCGGGAGGGCCGAAGACCCAGTACTTC. Translated, it gives CASSLLSLAGGPKTQYF.

This sequence joins TRBV19 and TRBJ2-3, with 8 bases matching TRBD2. Germline V gene sequence: CDR1 LNHDA, CDR2 SQIVND (reference sequence). The CDR3 sequence is 18 residues long. The V and J ends lost 2 bases and 2 bases, in that order; junction bases with no gene match: 12. CDR3 protein: CASSIRHTRGAFTDTQYF. In nucleotides, the CDR3 is TGTGCCAGTAGTATAAGGCATACGCGGGGGGCCTTCACAGATACGCAGTATTTT. Supplemented by reference TRBV19 and TRBJ2-3, the full variable domain reads DGGITQSPKYLFRKEGQNVTLSCEQNLNHDAMYWYRQDPGQGLRLIYYSQIVNDFQKGDIAEGYSVSREKKESFPLTVTSAQKNPTAFYLCASSIRHTRGAFTDTQYFGPGTRLTVL.

This chain uses TRBV4-1 with TRBJ1-3, with 10 bases lining up with TRBD1. This CDR3 comprises 16 residues. V shed 5 bases and J 2 bases; nucleotides not matched to a gene: 6. Looked up from germline, CDR1 is MGHRA and CDR2 is YSYEKL. CDR3 coding DNA: TGCGCCAGCAGCTCCGGGACAGGGGTCCCTGGAAACACCATATATTTT. Protein: CASSSGTGVPGNTIYF.

The chain is built from TRBV19 and TRBJ1-1; D remains unclear. V was clipped by 5 bases and J by 6 bases, with 10 bases between them. The germline V gene has CDR1 LNHDA and CDR2 SQIVND (reference sequence). This CDR3 has 12 amino acids. CDR3 amino acids: CASSASRAEAFF. The CDR3 DNA follows: TGTGCCAGTAGTGCCTCCCGGGCTGAAGCTTTCTTT.

This clone was counted only a few times. The chain links TRBV19 to TRBJ2-7; a weak D match, TRBD1 (5 bases). CDR1 is LNHDA and CDR2 is SQIVND in the germline V gene (reference sequence). V was shortened by 3 bases and J by 3 bases, with 12 bases between the two germline ends. The CDR3 is 14 amino acids. In nucleotides, the CDR3 is TGTGCCAGTAGTATTAGGCCCAGGGACTACGAGCAGTACTTC. This codes for CASSIRPRDYEQYF.

This clone was detected once. This sample includes further DNA sequences coding for the same CDR3. The chain recombines TRBV11-1 with TRBJ2-2; D remains ambiguous. Trimming shortened V by 2 bases and J by 2 bases, and 9 bases separated the two germline ends. The CDR3 has 15 amino acids. The germline gives CDR1 SGHAT, CDR2 FQDESV (reference sequence). The CDR3 bases are TGTGCCAGCAGCTTATCGAGCCTAAACACCGGGGAGCTGTTTTTT. As protein: CASSLSSLNTGELFF.

The CDR3 region has the DNA TGTGCCAGCAGCATCAGACAGGGGGCTCCTCTAGGTGAGCAGTTCTTC. This sequence encodes CASSIRQGAPLGEQFF. The chain combines TRBV11-2 with TRBJ2-1, with TRBD1 identical over 10 bases. In germline, CDR1 is SGHAT, CDR2 FQNNGV. V was clipped by 5 bases and J by 9 bases; unmatched bases: 13. CDR3 length: 16 amino acids.

This clone was observed a few times. The chain carries TRBV5-6 and TRBJ1-2, with D possibly being TRBD1 (5 bases). V lost 0 bases and J 8 bases, leaving 17 bases between the germline ends. The germline V gene encodes CDR1 SGHDT and CDR2 YYEEEE. The CDR3 runs to 15 residues. Written as DNA, the CDR3 is TGTGCCAGCAGCTTGGGCAGGGAAGGGGAAAAGGGCTACACCTTC. Translated, it gives CASSLGREGEKGYTF. Looking up the rest from reference TRBV5-6 and TRBJ1-2 gives the full variable domain: DAGVTQSPTHLIKTRGQQVTLRCSPKSGHDTVSWYQQALGQGPQFIFQYYEEEERQRGNFPDRFSGHQFPNYSSELNVNALLLGDSALYLCASSLGREGEKGYTFGSGTRLTVV.